The 10 T cell receptor beta chains given below trace back to one sample, sequenced in a study of response to subunit inactivated influenza vaccine. TCRdb ran MiXCR on the RT-PCR reads and lists one entry per CDR3 protein. The repertoire has some 540,000 distinct CDR3 sequences, 20% to 25% of them found once; the top ten carry roughly 2.8%. The same data also went into a second study, on T cells expressing NK-cell markers. That paper states: Scientists made TCR beta cDNA using 5'RACE template switching with UMIs.

Sequenced here: CD4+ T cells sorted from PBMCs, sampled 11 to 12 days after vaccination. All receptors come from a man aged 50-59 years who received an inactivated influenza vaccine.

The chain recombines TRBV29-1 with TRBJ2-1; 7 bases are shared with TRBD2. The CDR3 has 13 residues. With 8 bases clipped from V and 6 bases from J, the junction kept 10 bases outside the gene matches. Germline V gene data show CDR1 as SQVTM and CDR2 as ANQGSEA. The CDR3 DNA sequence: TGCAGCTTCGGGGAGCGGGGTATCAATGAGCAGTTCTTC. This gives the protein CSFGERGINEQFF.

The chain employs TRBV9 and TRBJ2-7; D gene ambiguous. The CDR3 has 12 amino acids. Germline V CDR1 and CDR2: SGDLS, YYNGEE. The ends were cut back, 3 bases at V and 3 bases at J, with 7 bases in the middle. The CDR3 sequence is CASSAEHYEQYF. The CDR3 nucleotides read TGTGCCAGCAGCGCCGAACACTACGAGCAGTACTTC.

This clonotype appeared a few times. The V gene is TRBV4-1, the J gene TRBJ2-1; 7 bases fit TRBD2. This CDR3 region has 16 residues. Germline assignment: CDR1 MGHRA and CDR2 YSYEKL. Trimming cost V 6 bases and J 0 bases; bases outside gene matches: 8. The CDR3 loop reads CASRPIGGNSYNEQFF. The CDR3 region has the DNA TGCGCCAGCAGACCGATCGGGGGGAACTCCTACAATGAGCAGTTCTTC.

There are a few counts of this clonotype. The chain combines TRBV14 with TRBJ1-1; D is possibly TRBD1 (5 bases). The CDR3 extends over 14 amino acids. The germline gives CDR1 SGHDN, CDR2 FVKESK. The ends were cut back, 2 bases at V and 5 bases at J, with 12 bases in the middle. The CDR3 loop is CASSQSFRGTEAFF. CDR3 nucleotides: TGTGCCAGCAGCCAATCGTTTAGGGGAACTGAAGCTTTCTTT. The entire variable domain, with the rest obtained from reference TRBV14 and TRBJ1-1, is as follows: EAGVTQFPSHSVIEKGQTVTLRCDPISGHDNLYWYRRVMGKEIKFLLHFVKESKQDESGMPNNRFLAERTGGTYSTLKVQPAELEDSGVYFCASSQSFRGTEAFFGQGTRLTVV.

This clonotype was counted between two and nine times. The rearrangement uses TRBV15 and TRBJ2-3, with TRBD1 matching over 7 bases. This CDR3 is 14 amino acids long. Germline CDR1 is LNHNV and CDR2 is YYDKDF (reference sequence). The V gene end was trimmed by 4 bases and the J gene end by 1 base; junction bases not matched to a gene: 2. CDR3 DNA: TGTGCCACCAGCAAGGGGGCAGGCACAGATACGCAGTATTTT. It is translated as CATSKGAGTDTQYF.

Only a few counts were recorded for this clonotype. The chain is built from TRBV3-1 and TRBJ2-3; tentative D call: TRBD2 (6 bases). CDR3 length: 18 residues. Trimming stripped 2 bases from V and 4 bases from J, with 22 bases between. CDR1 is LGHDT and CDR2 is YNNKEL in the germline V gene (reference sequence). CDR3 in amino acids: CASSQRGGVPVGADTQYF. DNA for the CDR3: TGTGCCAGCAGCCAACGGGGAGGCGTCCCCGTCGGGGCAGATACGCAGTATTTT.

This clonotype came up a few times. Written as DNA, the CDR3 is TGTGCCAGCAGTGCACAGGGTACCTACTCTGGCTACACCTTC. It translates to CASSAQGTYSGYTF. This chain links TRBV27 with TRBJ1-2; perhaps TRBD1 as D (6 bases). Deletions cut 5 bases from V and 7 bases from J, with 17 bases between. The CDR3 runs 14 residues. Germline V gene data show CDR1 as MNHEY and CDR2 as SMNVEV (reference sequence).

This clonotype was counted once. V and J are TRBV4-1 and TRBJ1-4; D remains ambiguous. Germline CDR1 and CDR2: MGHRA and YSYEKL. The CDR3 is made up of 16 amino acids. Trimming removed 5 bases from V and 4 bases from J, with 17 bases in between. CDR3 residues: CASSEGPFSGNEKLFF. CDR3 nucleotides: TGCGCCAGCAGCGAAGGGCCGTTCAGTGGTAATGAAAAACTGTTTTTT.

This clonotype was recorded a few times. The chain is built from TRBV11-2 and TRBJ2-6, with TRBD1 matching over 9 bases. With V trimmed by 1 base and J by 4 bases, 5 bases remained unmatched. Per germline, CDR1 SGHAT and CDR2 FQNNGV. CDR3 size: 17 residues. Here the CDR3 DNA reads TGTGCCAGCAGCTTAGGGACAGGGGCTGGGGGGGCCAACGTCCTGACTTTC. Translated, it gives CASSLGTGAGGANVLTF.

This clonotype has ten or more counts. The gene calls are TRBV6-5 and TRBJ1-1; D possibly corresponds to TRBD1 (6 bases). This CDR3 spans 17 amino acids. Trimming removed 0 bases at V and 6 bases at J, with 20 bases between. CDR1 and CDR2 (germline): MNHEY, SVGAGI. The CDR3 protein is CASSYSGGRGFGPEAFF. For the CDR3, the DNA is TGTGCCAGCAGTTACTCTGGGGGGCGCGGGTTTGGACCTGAAGCTTTCTTT.